This T cell receptor beta chain stems from a study of beta chain features in type 1 diabetes (dated by TCRdb to 2016 to 2019). In the study overall: Mean age, gender distribution, total cell number and subset yield were not different between patients and healthy donors. A total of about 110,000,000 sorted cells were examined across all samples, and a strong correlation was observed between cell number per subset and RNA yield. The study compared TCRB repertoires of sorted circulating CD4+ T cell subsets between recently diagnosed type 1 diabetes patients and matched healthy donors. Regulatory and stem cell-like memory subsets were obtained from only 8 patients and roughly eight healthy donors, while naive and central memory subsets were obtained from all 30 or so donors. Broad study findings and their caveats: A moderate but significant shortening of TCRB CDR3 length was observed in type 1 diabetes patients in all four CD4+ subsets. Fewer insertions and more nucleotide deletions at VDJ recombination sites were observed in patients with type 1 diabetes, implying thymic rearrangement abnormalities. Because small numbers of individuals were included in the HLA sub-analyses, any influence of HLA type on TCRB rearrangement was left unresolved. PCR might favor shorter templates, but patient and control samples were amplified and corrected together, so any skew would affect both groups equally. Sequencing cDNA rather than genomic DNA could over-represent highly expressing activated cells, although activation and CD3 levels did not differ between groups. Naive, central memory and regulatory TCRB repertoires appeared to be more alike among patients than among healthy donors.

CDR1 LGHNA and CDR2 YNFKEQ were looked up in the germline V gene. The CDR3 covers 16 residues, taking in both the cysteine and the phenylalanine. The DNA shown is the 48-base CDR3, in frame from base 1. Relative to germline, V is 0 bases shorter and J is 5 bases shorter, with 13 bases between their ends. The entire isolated RNA was reverse transcribed using the High Capacity cDNA Reverse Transcription Kit, and thus expressed TCRB transcripts were sequenced. Naive, central memory and regulatory T cell samples underwent deep immunoSEQ sequencing, averaging around 4 million total reads per sample. After sorted cells were lysed in RLT buffer, RNA was extracted with DNase-treated RNeasy Micro or Mini kits, with the choice depending on cell number. Each cell subset was processed separately to prevent cross-contamination, with patient and healthy donor samples processed together. TCRB sequences were amplified from cDNA with the immunoSEQ multiplex PCR, producing 87-bp fragments spanning the CDR3 region. Sequencing of the amplicons was performed on the Illumina HiSeq platform. As for the original processing: Synthetic template baselines were used to correct PCR bias computationally, reads within Hamming distance 2 were collapsed, and singletons that could not be merged were discarded. Reads were aligned against IMGT so that V, D and J genes, CDR3 length and insertions or deletions at six rearrangement sites could be assigned. Within each subset, clonotype counts were normalized to sorted cell number, and only after that were true diversity and Gini coefficients computed with the tcR R package. The overlap coefficient, calculated on TCRB nucleotide sequences, was used to quantify repertoire sharing. Out-of-frame TCRB sequences from naive cells were analyzed as a proxy for the pre-selection repertoire. Here the immuneACCESS table is served through TCRdb, limited to in-frame sequences with V and J called. Missing clones are a known gap in these copies; in checked studies unresolved V genes cover under half, and the rest lacks a known reason. The V and J calls and clone size were taken over from that table, and D and trimming were inferred from the DNA. The sample table records 630,000 or so clones; 11% to 15% of these occur just once. The ten largest clones add up to roughly 0.04% of the sample.

This clone was seen once. Which antigen it targets is not known. Nothing much larger sits one base from this clone, and base qualities are not available. From each donor, a single peripheral blood sample of around 0.12 L on average was drawn into heparinised tubes. A BD FACSAria II was used to sort naive, central memory, regulatory and stem cell-like memory CD4+ T cells with a panel that included CD45RO, CCR7, CD25, CD127, CD95 and CD27. Every sorted population had a purity above 95%. PBMCs were isolated immediately by Lymphoprep density gradient centrifugation and stained directly without culture. So that batch effects would be minimized, each experiment stained and sorted samples in pairs, pairing one healthy donor with one patient.

This sequence originates from a man aged 18-30 years with type 1 diabetes. The rearrangement joined TRBV4-2 to TRBJ2-2; a tentative D call is TRBD1 (6 bases match). Sequenced: naive CD4+ T cells from blood. Interpreted using the paper, the cell subset or site label stands for: true naive CD4+ T cells. The DNA sequence follows: TGTGCCAGCAGCCAAGACGGACAGCTAGGTACCGGGGAGCTGTTTTTT. This is translated as CASSQDGQLGTGELFF.